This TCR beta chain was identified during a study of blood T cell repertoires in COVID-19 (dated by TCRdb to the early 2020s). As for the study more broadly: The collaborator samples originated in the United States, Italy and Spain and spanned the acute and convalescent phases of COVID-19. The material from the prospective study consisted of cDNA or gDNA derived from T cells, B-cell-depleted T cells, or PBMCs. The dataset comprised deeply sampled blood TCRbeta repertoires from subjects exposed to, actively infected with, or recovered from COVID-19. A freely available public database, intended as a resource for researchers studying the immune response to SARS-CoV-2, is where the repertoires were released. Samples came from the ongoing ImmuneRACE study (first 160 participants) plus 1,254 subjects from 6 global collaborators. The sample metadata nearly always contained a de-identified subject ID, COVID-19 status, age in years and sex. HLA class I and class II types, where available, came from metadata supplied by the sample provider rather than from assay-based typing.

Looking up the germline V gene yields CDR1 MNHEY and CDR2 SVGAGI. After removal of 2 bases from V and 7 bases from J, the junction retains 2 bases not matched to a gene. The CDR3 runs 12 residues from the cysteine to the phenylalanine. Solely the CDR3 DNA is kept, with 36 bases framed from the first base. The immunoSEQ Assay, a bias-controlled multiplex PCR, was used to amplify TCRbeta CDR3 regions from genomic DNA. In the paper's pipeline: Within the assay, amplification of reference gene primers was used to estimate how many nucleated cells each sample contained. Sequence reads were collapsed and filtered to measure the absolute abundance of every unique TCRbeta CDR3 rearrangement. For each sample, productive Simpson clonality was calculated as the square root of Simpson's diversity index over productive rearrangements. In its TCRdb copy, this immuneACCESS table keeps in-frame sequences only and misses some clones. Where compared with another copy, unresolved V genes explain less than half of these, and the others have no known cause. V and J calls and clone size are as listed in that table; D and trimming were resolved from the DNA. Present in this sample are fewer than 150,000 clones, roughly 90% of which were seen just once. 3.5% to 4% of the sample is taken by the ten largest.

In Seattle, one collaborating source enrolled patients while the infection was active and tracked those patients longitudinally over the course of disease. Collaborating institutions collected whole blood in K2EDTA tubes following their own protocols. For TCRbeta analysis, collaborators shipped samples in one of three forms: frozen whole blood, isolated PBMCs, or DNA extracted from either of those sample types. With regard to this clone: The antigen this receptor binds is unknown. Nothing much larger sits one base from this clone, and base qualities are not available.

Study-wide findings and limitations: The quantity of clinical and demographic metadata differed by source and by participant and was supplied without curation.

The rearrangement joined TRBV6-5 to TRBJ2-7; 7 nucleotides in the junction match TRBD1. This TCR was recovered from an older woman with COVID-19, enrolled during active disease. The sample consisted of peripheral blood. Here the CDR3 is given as CASSYPGGEQYF. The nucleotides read TGTGCCAGCAGTTACCCAGGGGGAGAGCAGTACTTC.